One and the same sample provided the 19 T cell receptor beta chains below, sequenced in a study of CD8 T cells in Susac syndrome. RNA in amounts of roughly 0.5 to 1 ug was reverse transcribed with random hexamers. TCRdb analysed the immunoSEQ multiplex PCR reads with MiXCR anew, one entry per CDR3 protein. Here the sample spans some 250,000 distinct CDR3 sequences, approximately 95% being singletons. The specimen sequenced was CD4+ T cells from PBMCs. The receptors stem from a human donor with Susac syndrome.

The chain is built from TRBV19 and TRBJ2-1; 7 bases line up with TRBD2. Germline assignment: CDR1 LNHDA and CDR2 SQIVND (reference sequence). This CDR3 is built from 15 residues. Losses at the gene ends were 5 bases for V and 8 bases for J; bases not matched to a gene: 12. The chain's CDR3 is CASSRETTSLDEQFF. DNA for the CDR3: TGTGCCAGTAGTCGGGAGACGACTAGCCTCGATGAGCAGTTCTTC.

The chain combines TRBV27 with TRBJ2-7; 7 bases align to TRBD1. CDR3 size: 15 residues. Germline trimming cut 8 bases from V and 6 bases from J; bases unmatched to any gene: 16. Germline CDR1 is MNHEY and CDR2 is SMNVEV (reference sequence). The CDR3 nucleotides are TGTGCCAGCGGACTGAACGACAGGGTAGACGGCGAGCAGTACTTC. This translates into CASGLNDRVDGEQYF.

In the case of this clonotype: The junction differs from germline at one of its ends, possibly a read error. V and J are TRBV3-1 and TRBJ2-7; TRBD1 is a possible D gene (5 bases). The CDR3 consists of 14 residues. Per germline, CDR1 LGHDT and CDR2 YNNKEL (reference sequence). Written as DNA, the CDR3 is TGTGCCAGCACCCAAGGTACAGGCAACTACGAGCAGTACTTC. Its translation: CASTQGTGNYEQYF.

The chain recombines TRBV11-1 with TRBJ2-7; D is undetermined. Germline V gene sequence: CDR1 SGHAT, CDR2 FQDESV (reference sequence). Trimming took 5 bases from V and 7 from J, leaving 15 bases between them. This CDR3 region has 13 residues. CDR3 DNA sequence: TGTGCCAGCAGCCATATAACCTCCCAAGAGCAGTACTTC. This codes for CASSHITSQEQYF.

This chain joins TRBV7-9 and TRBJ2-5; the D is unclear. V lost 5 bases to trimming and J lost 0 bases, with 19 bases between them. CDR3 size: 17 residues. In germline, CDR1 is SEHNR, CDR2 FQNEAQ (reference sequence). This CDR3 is CASSRTRTTSYQETQYF. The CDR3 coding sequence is TGTGCCAGCAGCCGGACCAGAACCACATCGTACCAAGAGACCCAGTACTTC.

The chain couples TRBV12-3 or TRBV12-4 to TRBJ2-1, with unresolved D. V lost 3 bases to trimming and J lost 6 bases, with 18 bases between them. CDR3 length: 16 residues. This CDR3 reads CASSLGSPHRRNEQFF. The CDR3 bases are TGTGCCAGCAGTTTGGGTAGTCCCCATCGTCGCAATGAGCAGTTCTTC.

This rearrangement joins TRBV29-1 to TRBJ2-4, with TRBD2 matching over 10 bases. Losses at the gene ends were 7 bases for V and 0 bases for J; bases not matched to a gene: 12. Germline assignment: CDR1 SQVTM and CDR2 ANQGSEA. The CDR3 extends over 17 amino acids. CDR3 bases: TGCAGCGCCTCCGGGACTAGCGACAGGCTAGCCAAAAACATTCAGTACTTC. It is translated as CSASGTSDRLAKNIQYF. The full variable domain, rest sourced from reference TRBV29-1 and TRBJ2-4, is SAVISQKPSRDICQRGTSLTIQCQVDSQVTMMFWYRQQPGQSLTLIATANQGSEATYESGFVIDKFPISRPNLTFSTLTVSNMSPEDSSIYLCSASGTSDRLAKNIQYFGAGTRLSVL.

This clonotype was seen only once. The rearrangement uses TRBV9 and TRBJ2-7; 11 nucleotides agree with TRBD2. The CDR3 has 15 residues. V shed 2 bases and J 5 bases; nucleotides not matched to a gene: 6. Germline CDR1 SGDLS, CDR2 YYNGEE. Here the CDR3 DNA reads TGTGCCAGCAGCGTTAGCGGGAGGGCCGGGCACGAGCAGTACTTC. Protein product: CASSVSGRAGHEQYF.

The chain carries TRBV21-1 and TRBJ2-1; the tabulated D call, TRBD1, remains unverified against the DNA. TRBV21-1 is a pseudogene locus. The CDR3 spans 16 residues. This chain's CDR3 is CASSPQLGGSNNEQFF. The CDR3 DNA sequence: TGTGCCAGCAGCCCCCAGCTAGGGGGGAGTAACAATGAGCAGTTCTTC.

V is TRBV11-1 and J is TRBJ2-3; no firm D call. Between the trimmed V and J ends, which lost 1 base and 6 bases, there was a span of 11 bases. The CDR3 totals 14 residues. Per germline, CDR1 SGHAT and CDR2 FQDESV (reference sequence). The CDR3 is CASSLEQFVDTQYF. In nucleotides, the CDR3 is TGTGCCAGCAGCTTAGAGCAATTTGTCGATACGCAGTATTTT.

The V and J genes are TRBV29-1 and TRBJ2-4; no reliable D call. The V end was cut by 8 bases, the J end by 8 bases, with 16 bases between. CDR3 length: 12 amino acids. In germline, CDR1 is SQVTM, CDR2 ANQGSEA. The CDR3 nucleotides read TGCAGCTCTTCTAGTTCCGAGGACATTCAGTACTTC. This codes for CSSSSSEDIQYF.

In DNA form, the CDR3 reads TGCAGTGCTAGGGAACGCGAACAGGGCAATCAGCCCCAGCATTTT. Protein sequence: CSAREREQGNQPQHF. The V call is TRBV20-1, the J call TRBJ1-5, with D perhaps TRBD1 (5 bases). The germline V gene has CDR1 DFQATT and CDR2 SNEGSKA (reference sequence). V was shortened by 3 bases and J by 2 bases, with 14 bases between the two germline ends. The CDR3 sequence is 15 residues long.

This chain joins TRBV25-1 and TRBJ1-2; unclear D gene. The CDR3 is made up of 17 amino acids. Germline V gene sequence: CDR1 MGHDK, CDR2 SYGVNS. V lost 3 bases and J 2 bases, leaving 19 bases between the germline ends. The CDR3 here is CASSESPGRSSNYGYTF. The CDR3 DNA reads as TGTGCCAGCAGTGAGTCCCCAGGCAGATCGAGCAACTATGGCTACACCTTC.

Written as DNA, the CDR3 is TGTGCCAGCTCAAGGGAGAGTGAGCAGTTCTTC. This sequence encodes CASSRESEQFF. The rearrangement joins TRBV18 to TRBJ2-1, with D maybe TRBD2 (5 bases). The CDR3 totals 11 residues. The germline V gene encodes CDR1 KGHSH and CDR2 LQKENI. V was trimmed by 5 bases and J by 9 bases, leaving 8 bases between them.

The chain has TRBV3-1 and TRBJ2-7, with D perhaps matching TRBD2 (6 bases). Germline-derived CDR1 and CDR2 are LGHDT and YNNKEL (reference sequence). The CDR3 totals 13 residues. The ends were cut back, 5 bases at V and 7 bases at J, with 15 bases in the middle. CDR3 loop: CASSIRLVGEQYF. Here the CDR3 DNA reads TGTGCCAGCAGCATACGACTAGTGGGGGAGCAGTACTTC.

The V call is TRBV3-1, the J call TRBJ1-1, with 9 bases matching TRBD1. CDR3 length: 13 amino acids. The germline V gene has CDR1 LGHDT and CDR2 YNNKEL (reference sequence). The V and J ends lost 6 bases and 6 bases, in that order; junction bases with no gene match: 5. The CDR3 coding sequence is TGTGCCAGCAGTCGTGGACAGGGGCCTGAAGCTTTCTTT. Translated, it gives CASSRGQGPEAFF.

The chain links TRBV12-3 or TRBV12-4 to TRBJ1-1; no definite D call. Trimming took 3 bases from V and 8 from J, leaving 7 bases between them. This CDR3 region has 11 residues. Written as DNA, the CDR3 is TGTGCCAGCAGTTTCGGCCTAGAAGCTTTCTTT. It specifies CASSFGLEAFF.

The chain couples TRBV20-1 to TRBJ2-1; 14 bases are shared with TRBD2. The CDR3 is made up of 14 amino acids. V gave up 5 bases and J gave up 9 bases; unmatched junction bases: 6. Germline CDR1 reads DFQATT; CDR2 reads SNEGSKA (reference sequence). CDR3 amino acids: CSAQGLAGGREQFF. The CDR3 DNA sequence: TGCAGTGCTCAAGGACTAGCGGGAGGTCGTGAGCAGTTCTTC.

The DNA for the CDR3 is TGTGCCAGCAGCACAGGTTCGCGAGCTTTCTTT. Residues: CASSTGSRAFF. V is TRBV27 and J is TRBJ1-1, with D tentatively TRBD1 (5 bases). Germline values: CDR1 MNHEY, CDR2 SMNVEV (reference sequence). Trimming took off 6 bases at V and 10 bases at J, with 12 bases between the two ends. The CDR3 contains 11 residues.